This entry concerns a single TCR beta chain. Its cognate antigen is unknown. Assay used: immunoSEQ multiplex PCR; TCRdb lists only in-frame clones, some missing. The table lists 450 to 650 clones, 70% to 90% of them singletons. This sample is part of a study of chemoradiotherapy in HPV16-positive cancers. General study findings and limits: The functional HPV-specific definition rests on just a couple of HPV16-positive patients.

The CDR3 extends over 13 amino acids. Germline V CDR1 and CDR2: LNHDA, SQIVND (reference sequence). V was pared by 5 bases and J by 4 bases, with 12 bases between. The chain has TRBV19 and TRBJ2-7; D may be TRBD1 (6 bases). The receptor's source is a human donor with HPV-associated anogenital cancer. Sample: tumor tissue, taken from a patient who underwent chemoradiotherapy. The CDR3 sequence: CASSEGHPYEQYF. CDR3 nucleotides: TGTGCCAGTAGTGAGGGACATCCTTACGAGCAGTACTTC.